One sample yielded the 8 T cell receptor beta chains listed below, sequenced in a study of somatic mutations in cytotoxic T cells in rheumatoid arthritis. Only in-frame clones appear in the TCRdb table, and some are missing; sequencing was by immunoSEQ multiplex PCR. The sample lists under 20,000 clones; about four fifths were seen once. Sequencing was performed on CD8+ T cells sorted from blood. The receptors derive from an adult with rheumatoid arthritis.

The chain joins TRBV29-1 to TRBJ2-7, with D perhaps assigned TRBD1 or TRBD2 (6 bases each). CDR1 and CDR2 (germline): SQVTM, ANQGSEA. The CDR3 has 14 residues. Trimming shortened V by 7 bases and J by 0 bases, and 16 bases separated the two germline ends. The CDR3 DNA is TGCAGCGCCTGGGGGGCCTCCTCCTCCTACGAGCAGTACTTC. This encodes CSAWGASSSYEQYF.

The chain joins TRBV7-9 to TRBJ2-5; 7 bases line up with TRBD1. Trimming at V came to 6 bases and at J to 5 bases, leaving 3 bases not matched to a gene. This CDR3 contains 12 residues. The germline gives CDR1 SEHNR, CDR2 FQNEAQ (reference sequence). The CDR3 sequence: CASSGQVETQYF. CDR3 coding DNA: TGTGCCAGCAGTGGACAGGTGGAGACCCAGTACTTC.

In DNA, the CDR3 is TGCGCCAGCAGCCAGGGGTTTGAAACCGGGGAGCTGTTTTTT. This codes for CASSQGFETGELFF. This rearrangement joins TRBV4-1 to TRBJ2-2; no clear D gene. Germline values: CDR1 MGHRA, CDR2 YSYEKL. The V and J ends lost 3 bases and 5 bases respectively, with 10 bases between them. CDR3 length: 14 residues.

This chain links TRBV10-3 with TRBJ2-1; 7 bases align to TRBD1. Germline CDR1 is ENHRY and CDR2 is SYGVKD. The CDR3 consists of 17 residues. Losses at the gene ends were 2 bases for V and 7 bases for J; bases not matched to a gene: 14. The CDR3 reads CAISEVIRGQGVNEQFF. The DNA for the CDR3 is TGTGCCATCAGTGAGGTGATTCGGGGTCAGGGGGTAAATGAGCAGTTCTTC.

This clone is labeled as large. The chain uses TRBV30 and TRBJ1-4; D perhaps matches TRBD1 (5 bases). The CDR3 runs to 16 residues. Per germline, CDR1 GTSNPN and CDR2 SVGIG (reference sequence). V lost 1 base, J lost 4 bases, and 16 bases lay in between. The CDR3 here is CAWSAHPGTGNEKLFF. The DNA for the CDR3 is TGTGCCTGGAGTGCCCATCCCGGGACCGGTAATGAAAAACTGTTTTTT.

This clone was counted between two and nine times. The chain combines TRBV7-8 with TRBJ2-7, with a tentative D call TRBD2 (6 bases). Germline values: CDR1 SGHVS, CDR2 FQNEAQ. V was pared by 4 bases and J by 4 bases, with 17 bases between. This CDR3 comprises 15 residues. The CDR3 region is CASSSGGSELYEQYF. The CDR3 region has the DNA TGTGCCAGCAGCTCAGGAGGGTCTGAGTTATACGAGCAGTACTTC.

The genes are TRBV6-5 and TRBJ2-1; D is uncertain. The CDR3 has 11 residues. Germline V gene sequence: CDR1 MNHEY, CDR2 SVGAGI. The V gene lost 1 base and the J gene lost 8 bases, with 3 bases spanning the gap. In DNA form, the CDR3 reads TGTGCCAGCAGTTACTTGGATGAGCAGTTCTTC. This codes for CASSYLDEQFF.

The chain couples TRBV18 to TRBJ1-1; TRBD1 aligns across 9 bases. V gave up 3 bases and J gave up 8 bases; unmatched junction bases: 10. Germline assignment: CDR1 KGHSH and CDR2 LQKENI. This CDR3 spans 15 amino acids. CDR3 protein: CASSPTDRGSGEAFF. The CDR3 DNA reads TGTGCCAGCTCACCCACTGACAGGGGGTCAGGAGAAGCTTTCTTT.